Listed here are 23 T cell receptor beta chains from one sample, sequenced in a study of follicular helper T cells after annual influenza vaccination. The data were produced by immunoSEQ multiplex PCR, yet TCRdb's version contains in-frame clones alone and is incomplete. The sample lists under 15,000 clones; 75% to 85% were seen once. The time point denotes: 2014-2015 season, pre-vaccination. This specimen was CXCR5- memory CD4+ T cells sorted from blood, taken on the day of influenza vaccination. The receptors were sampled from an adult who received the influenza vaccine.

The V and J genes are TRBV7-8 and TRBJ1-1; TRBD1 matches 7 bases. The V and J ends lost 4 bases and 5 bases, in that order; junction bases with no gene match: 7. The CDR3 runs 14 residues. Germline V lookup: CDR1 SGHVS, CDR2 FQNEAQ. CDR3 nucleotides: TGTGCCAGCAGCTCCGGACTACAGGGGACTGAAGCTTTCTTT. Protein: CASSSGLQGTEAFF.

This clone was seen a handful of times. The chain is built from TRBV4-1 and TRBJ1-4; D is perhaps TRBD1 (5 bases). Germline V gene sequence: CDR1 MGHRA, CDR2 YSYEKL. V shed 6 bases and J shed 8 bases, with 19 bases lying between them. The CDR3 consists of 15 residues. The CDR3 DNA reads TGCGCCAGCAGGCGCATAGGGGCTCGAGGGGAAAAACTGTTTTTT. This translates into CASRRIGARGEKLFF.

CDR3 sequence reads: CASSERGGNYGYTF. CDR3 bases: TGTGCCAGCAGTGAACGGGGCGGGAACTATGGCTACACCTTC. The chain has TRBV6-1 and TRBJ1-2; D might be TRBD1 (5 bases). Trimming cost V 2 bases and J 2 bases, with 9 bases left between them. CDR1 is MNHNS and CDR2 is SASEGT in the germline V gene. The CDR3 contains 14 residues.

J is TRBJ2-5 and V is TRBV11-3; D possibly uses TRBD1 or TRBD2 (6 bases each). Germline V CDR1 and CDR2: SGHNT, YENEEA. The V and J ends lost 3 bases and 5 bases respectively, with 13 bases between them. The CDR3 consists of 14 residues. CDR3 DNA: TGTGCCAGCAGCTTCCAGACAGGAGGGGAGACCCAGTACTTC. Encoded protein: CASSFQTGGETQYF. The full variable domain, completed using reference TRBV11-3 and TRBJ2-5, is EAGVVQSPRYKIIEKKQPVAFWCNPISGHNTLYWYLQNLGQGPELLIRYENEEAVDDSQLPKDRFSAERLKGVDSTLKIQPAELGDSAVYLCASSFQTGGETQYFGPGTRLLVL.

The chain combines TRBV14 with TRBJ1-1; D unresolved. Trimming shortened V by 1 base and J by 1 base, and 4 bases separated the two germline ends. CDR1 and CDR2 from the germline V gene are SGHDN and FVKESK. CDR3 length: 13 residues. CDR3 in amino acids: CASSQAWNTEAFF. The CDR3, as DNA: TGTGCCAGCAGCCAAGCCTGGAACACTGAAGCTTTCTTT.

This chain joins TRBV27 and TRBJ1-1; TRBD1 matches 7 bases. With 0 bases clipped from V and 2 bases from J, the junction kept 3 bases outside the gene matches. Germline-derived CDR1 and CDR2 are MNHEY and SMNVEV (reference sequence). The CDR3 length is 15 residues. DNA of the CDR3: TGTGCCAGCAGTTTATCGGGGACAGTCAACACTGAAGCTTTCTTT. Translated, it gives CASSLSGTVNTEAFF.

The chain links TRBV7-2 to TRBJ2-2, with 7 positions matching TRBD2. Per germline, CDR1 SGHTA and CDR2 FQGNSA. Trimming at V came to 0 bases and at J to 8 bases, leaving 3 bases not matched to a gene. The CDR3 contains 14 residues. CDR3 coding DNA: TGTGCCAGCAGCTTAGCTTGGGGGGGAGGGGAGCTGTTTTTT. As protein: CASSLAWGGGELFF. Full variable domain (missing parts from reference TRBV7-2 and TRBJ2-2): GAGVSQSPSNKVTEKGKDVELRCDPISGHTALYWYRQSLGQGLEFLIYFQGNSAPDKSGLPSDRFSAERTGGSVSTLTIQRTQQEDSAVYLCASSLAWGGGELFFGEGSRLTVL.

The genes are TRBV18 and TRBJ1-5; D gene uncertain. The CDR3 runs to 12 residues. V lost 4 bases to trimming and J lost 4 bases, with 5 bases between them. Germline CDR1 reads KGHSH; CDR2 reads LQKENI. The DNA for the CDR3 is TGTGCCAGCTCACAGGAAAATCAGCCCCAGCATTTT. Residues: CASSQENQPQHF. Full variable domain (rest looked up from reference TRBV18 and TRBJ1-5): NAGVMQNPRHLVRRRGQEARLRCSPMKGHSHVYWYRQLPEEGLKFMVYLQKENIIDESGMPKERFSAEFPKEGPSILRIQQVVRGDSAAYFCASSQENQPQHFGDGTRLSIL.

The chain uses TRBV5-1 and TRBJ2-5; 8 nucleotides agree with TRBD1. The CDR3 runs to 16 residues. V lost 4 bases and J lost 5; bases outside the gene matches: 13. From germline, CDR1 is SGHRS and CDR2 YFSETQ. The CDR3 bases are TGCGCCAGCAGCCCGGGGGACAGGACTTTGGTTGAGACCCAGTACTTC. It yields the protein CASSPGDRTLVETQYF.

The chain carries TRBV7-6 and TRBJ2-5, with 7 bases matching TRBD2. The CDR3 extends over 17 amino acids. After removal of 4 bases from V and 2 bases from J, the junction contained 13 bases not matched to a gene. CDR1 SGHVS and CDR2 FNYEAQ come from the germline V gene. DNA for the CDR3: TGTGCCAGCAGCTCAAACCCTCAGGGACTATCGCAAGAGACCCAGTACTTC. The encoded protein is CASSSNPQGLSQETQYF.

The chain recombines TRBV5-4 with TRBJ2-3, with TRBD2 identical over 11 bases. V was clipped by 0 bases and J by 0 bases; unmatched bases: 3. The CDR3 sequence is 17 residues long. The V gene's germline CDR1 is SGHNT and CDR2 YYREEE (reference sequence). The CDR3 nucleotides read TGTGCCAGCAGCTTGGGACTAGCGGGGTTTAGCACAGATACGCAGTATTTT. Amino acids: CASSLGLAGFSTDTQYF.

The chain has TRBV29-1 and TRBJ2-1; no firm D call. The germline V gene has CDR1 SQVTM and CDR2 ANQGSEA. This CDR3 is built from 12 residues. V lost 0 bases and J 6 bases, leaving 6 bases between the germline ends. The CDR3 sequence: CSVEEVRNEQFF. The DNA of the CDR3 is TGCAGCGTTGAAGAAGTCCGCAATGAGCAGTTCTTC.

This chain joins TRBV19 and TRBJ1-6; perhaps TRBD1 as D (6 bases). The germline gives CDR1 LNHDA, CDR2 SQIVND (reference sequence). Trimming cost V 3 bases and J 8 bases, with 11 bases left between them. The CDR3 length is 14 residues. Here the CDR3 DNA reads TGTGCCAGTAGTATTCTGGGGGGCTATTCACCCCTCCACTTT. It encodes CASSILGGYSPLHF.

V and J are TRBV11-3 and TRBJ2-5, with D unclear. The CDR3 length is 11 residues. Trimming left V 2 bases short and J 6 bases short, with 4 bases between. Germline loops: CDR1 SGHNT, CDR2 YENEEA. The CDR3 region is CASSLSQTQYF. CDR3 nucleotides: TGTGCCAGCAGCTTATCGCAGACCCAGTACTTC.

The chain recombines TRBV7-9 with TRBJ2-7; 13 nucleotides agree with TRBD2. This CDR3 is 15 amino acids long. Germline trimming cut 6 bases from V and 1 base from J; bases unmatched to any gene: 3. Germline assignment: CDR1 SEHNR and CDR2 FQNEAQ (reference sequence). The DNA for the CDR3 is TGTGCCAGCAGACGGACTAGCGGGGGATCCTACGAGCAGTACTTC. Translating it yields CASRRTSGGSYEQYF.

The chain links TRBV7-2 to TRBJ1-2; TRBD1 agrees at 7 bases. Germline V CDR1 and CDR2: SGHTA, FQGNSA. The CDR3 contains 16 residues. The J segment lost 5 bases and the V segment lost 5 bases, leaving 14 bases of the junction unmatched. In DNA form, the CDR3 reads TGTGCCAGCAGCCTTAGGGGCCGGGACAGAGGATATGGCTACACCTTC. This codes for CASSLRGRDRGYGYTF.

This chain connects TRBV11-3 to TRBJ2-5; 11 bases match TRBD1. The junction had 9 bases not matched to a gene; V was cut back by 8 bases and J by 4 bases. The CDR3 loop spans 15 amino acids. The germline V gene encodes CDR1 SGHNT and CDR2 YENEEA. For the CDR3, the DNA is TGTGCCAGCTCCGAGGACAGGGGGCATGGAGAGACCCAGTACTTC. This codes for CASSEDRGHGETQYF. The variable domain in full, completed from reference TRBV11-3 and TRBJ2-5, reads EAGVVQSPRYKIIEKKQPVAFWCNPISGHNTLYWYLQNLGQGPELLIRYENEEAVDDSQLPKDRFSAERLKGVDSTLKIQPAELGDSAVYLCASSEDRGHGETQYFGPGTRLLVL.

A few counts support this clone. The chain combines TRBV9 with TRBJ1-1; weak D call: TRBD1 (5 bases). In germline, CDR1 is SGDLS, CDR2 YYNGEE. The CDR3 runs to 14 residues. Trimming removed 4 bases at V and 1 base at J, with 11 bases between. CDR3 sequence reads: CASSPWGRNTEAFF. Here the CDR3 DNA reads TGTGCCAGCAGCCCTTGGGGACGGAACACTGAAGCTTTCTTT.

V and J are TRBV18 and TRBJ2-1, with a weak D call TRBD2 (6 bases). The CDR3 covers 15 residues. CDR1 KGHSH and CDR2 LQKENI come from the germline V gene. Trimming removed 3 bases from V and 4 bases from J, with 13 bases in between. DNA for the CDR3: TGTGCCAGCTCACCGGGCGGGGCCAATTACAATGAGCAGTTCTTC. Its translation: CASSPGGANYNEQFF.

This clone was seen just once. The chain has TRBV5-1 and TRBJ2-1; D is ambiguous. Trimming removed 0 bases from V and 0 bases from J, with 7 bases in between. The CDR3 is 15 residues long. Germline CDR1 reads SGHRS; CDR2 reads YFSETQ. This CDR3 reads CASSLGFNSYNEQFF. As DNA, the CDR3 is TGCGCCAGCAGCTTGGGGTTTAACTCCTACAATGAGCAGTTCTTC.

The chain combines TRBV7-2 with TRBJ2-7; 9 bases agree with TRBD1. Germline loops: CDR1 SGHTA, CDR2 FQGNSA. This CDR3 has 16 amino acids. Trimming at V came to 5 bases and at J to 0 bases, leaving 8 bases not matched to a gene. CDR3 sequence reads: CASSLVGTGSSYEQYF. CDR3 DNA: TGTGCCAGCAGCCTCGTCGGGACAGGGTCCTCCTACGAGCAGTACTTC.

The CDR3 sequence is CASRPVSGNTIYF. The CDR3 DNA follows: TGTGCCAGTAGGCCCGTCTCTGGAAACACCATATATTTT. The V call is TRBV10-3, the J call TRBJ1-3, with D uncertain. The CDR3 contains 13 residues. Germline V gives CDR1 ENHRY, CDR2 SYGVKD. The V end lost 10 bases, the J end lost 0 bases, and 10 bases lay between the germline ends.

The J gene is TRBJ1-4, the V gene TRBV6-5; D is possibly TRBD1 (6 bases). The germline V and J ends were trimmed by 7 bases and 5 bases, with 14 bases remaining between them. The germline CDR1 and CDR2 sequences are MNHEY and SVGAGI. There are 14 residues in the CDR3. The CDR3 DNA reads as TGTGCCAGCACTTCACAGGGAAGAAATGAAAAACTGTTTTTT. The encoded protein is CASTSQGRNEKLFF.